The clone carrying this TCR beta chain has more than one count but fewer than ten. This entry is derived from a study of HIV-infected children after antiretroviral therapy interruption. The treatment is: PENTA 11 planned treatment interruption arm or continuous ART arm. CDR1 is LGHDT, CDR2 YNNKEL, per germline (reference sequence). V lost 0 bases, J lost 7 bases, and 9 bases lay in between. This CDR3 is 14 amino acids long. The TCR library was built from RNA with a 3' RACE protocol and unique molecular identifiers. TCRdb reprocessed the 3' RACE reads via MiXCR and lists one record per CDR3 protein. The sample lists about 89,000 distinct CDR3 sequences, under 8% occurring once.

The source was CD45RA+ CD4+ T cells from PBMCs, pooled from several time points, collected from a donor given antiretroviral therapy, either interrupted or continuous. Specified subset: naive CD4+ CD45RA+ CD45RO- T cells. This chain links TRBV3-1 with TRBJ2-2; D is tentatively TRBD1 or TRBD2 (5 bases each). The receptor was isolated from a pool of human donors with HIV. This CDR3 is CASSQDMGVGELFF. The CDR3 DNA is TGTGCCAGCAGCCAAGATATGGGGGTCGGGGAGCTGTTTTTT. The full variable domain, in which reference TRBV3-1 and TRBJ2-2 provide the parts outside the CDR3, is DTAVSQTPKYLVTQMGNDKSIKCEQNLGHDTMYWYKQDSKKFLKIMFSYNNKELIINETVPNRFSPKSPDKAHLNLHINSLELGDSAVYFCASSQDMGVGELFFGEGSRLTVL.